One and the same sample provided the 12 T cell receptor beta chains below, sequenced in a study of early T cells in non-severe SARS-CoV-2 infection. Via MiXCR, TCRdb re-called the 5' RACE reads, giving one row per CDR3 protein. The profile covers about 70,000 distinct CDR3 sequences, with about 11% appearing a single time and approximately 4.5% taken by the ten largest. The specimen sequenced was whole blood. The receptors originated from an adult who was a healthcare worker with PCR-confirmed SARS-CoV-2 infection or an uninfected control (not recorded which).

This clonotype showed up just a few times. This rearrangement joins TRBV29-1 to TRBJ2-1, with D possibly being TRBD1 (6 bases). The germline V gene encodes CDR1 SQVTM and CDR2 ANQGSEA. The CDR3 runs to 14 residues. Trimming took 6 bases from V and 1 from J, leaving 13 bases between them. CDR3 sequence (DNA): TGCAGCGTCGTGGACAGACATTCCTACAATGAGCAGTTCTTC. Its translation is CSVVDRHSYNEQFF.

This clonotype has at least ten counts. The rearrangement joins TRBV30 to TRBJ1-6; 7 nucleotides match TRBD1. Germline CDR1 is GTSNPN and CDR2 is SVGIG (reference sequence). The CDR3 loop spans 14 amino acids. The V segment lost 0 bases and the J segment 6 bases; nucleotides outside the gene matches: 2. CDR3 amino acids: CAWSVNRGNSPLHF. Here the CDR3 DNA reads TGTGCCTGGAGTGTAAACAGGGGTAATTCACCCCTCCACTTT. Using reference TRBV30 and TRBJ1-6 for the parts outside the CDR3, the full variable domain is SQTIHQWPATLVQPVGSPLSLECTVEGTSNPNLYWYRQAAGRGLQLLFYSVGIGQISSEVPQNLSASRPQDRQFILSSKKLLLSDSGFYLCAWSVNRGNSPLHFGNGTRLTVT.

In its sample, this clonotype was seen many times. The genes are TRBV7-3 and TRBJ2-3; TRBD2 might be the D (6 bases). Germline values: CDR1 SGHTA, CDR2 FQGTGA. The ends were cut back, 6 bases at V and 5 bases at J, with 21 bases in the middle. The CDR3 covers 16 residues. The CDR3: CASSKRAGGVKDTQYF. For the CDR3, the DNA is TGTGCCAGCAGTAAGCGGGCGGGCGGGGTCAAAGATACGCAGTATTTT.

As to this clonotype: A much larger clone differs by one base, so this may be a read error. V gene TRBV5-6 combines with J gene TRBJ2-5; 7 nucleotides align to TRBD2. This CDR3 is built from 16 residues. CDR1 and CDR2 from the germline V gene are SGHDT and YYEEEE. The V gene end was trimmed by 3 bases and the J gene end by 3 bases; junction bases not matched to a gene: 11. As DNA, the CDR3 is TGTGCCAGCAGCTCCCCAGGACTAGTGGGGAAAGAGACCCAGTACTTC. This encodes CASSSPGLVGKETQYF.

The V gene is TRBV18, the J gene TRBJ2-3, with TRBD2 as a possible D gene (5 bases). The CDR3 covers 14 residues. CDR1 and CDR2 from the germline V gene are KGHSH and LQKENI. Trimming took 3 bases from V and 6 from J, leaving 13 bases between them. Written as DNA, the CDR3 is TGTGCCAGCTCACCGAAGAGGGAAGCCGATACGCAGTATTTT. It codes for CASSPKREADTQYF.

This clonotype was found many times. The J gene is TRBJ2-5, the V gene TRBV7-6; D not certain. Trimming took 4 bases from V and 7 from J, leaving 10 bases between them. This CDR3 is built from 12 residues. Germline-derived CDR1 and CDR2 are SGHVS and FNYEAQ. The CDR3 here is CASSSLGGTQYF. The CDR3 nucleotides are TGTGCCAGCAGCTCACTGGGCGGGACCCAGTACTTC.

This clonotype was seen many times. CDR3 residues: CASSQAGAFAPYEQYF. Here the CDR3 DNA reads TGCGCCAGCAGCCAAGCCGGGGCATTTGCCCCCTACGAGCAGTACTTC. This sequence joins TRBV4-1 and TRBJ2-7; D is possibly TRBD1 or TRBD2 (5 bases each). The V gene lost 1 base and the J gene lost 2 bases, with 15 bases spanning the gap. This CDR3 contains 16 residues. Germline V CDR1 and CDR2: MGHRA, YSYEKL.

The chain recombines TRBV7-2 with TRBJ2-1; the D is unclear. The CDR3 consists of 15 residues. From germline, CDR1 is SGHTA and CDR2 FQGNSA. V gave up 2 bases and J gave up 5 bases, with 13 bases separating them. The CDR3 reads CASSLRASRDNEQFF. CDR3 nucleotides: TGTGCCAGCAGCTTAAGGGCCTCGCGCGACAATGAGCAGTTCTTC. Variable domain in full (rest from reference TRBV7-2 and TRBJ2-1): GAGVSQSPSNKVTEKGKDVELRCDPISGHTALYWYRQSLGQGLEFLIYFQGNSAPDKSGLPSDRFSAERTGGSVSTLTIQRTQQEDSAVYLCASSLRASRDNEQFFGPGTRLTVL.

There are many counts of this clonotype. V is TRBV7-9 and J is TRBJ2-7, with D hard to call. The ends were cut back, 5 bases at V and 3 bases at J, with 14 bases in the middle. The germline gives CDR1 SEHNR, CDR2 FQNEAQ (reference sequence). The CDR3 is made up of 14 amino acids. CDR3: CASSPTDRRYEQYF. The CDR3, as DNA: TGTGCCAGCAGCCCGACGGACCGGCGCTACGAGCAGTACTTC.

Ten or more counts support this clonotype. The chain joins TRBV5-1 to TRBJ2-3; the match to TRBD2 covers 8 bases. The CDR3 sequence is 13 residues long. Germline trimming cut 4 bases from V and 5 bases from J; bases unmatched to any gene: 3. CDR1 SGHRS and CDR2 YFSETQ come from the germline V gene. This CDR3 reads CASSGTRRDTQYF. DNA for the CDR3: TGCGCCAGCAGCGGGACTAGAAGAGATACGCAGTATTTT.

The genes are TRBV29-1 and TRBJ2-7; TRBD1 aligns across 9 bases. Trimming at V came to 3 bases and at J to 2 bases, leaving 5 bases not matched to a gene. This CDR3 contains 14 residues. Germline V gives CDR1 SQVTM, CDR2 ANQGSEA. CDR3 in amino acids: CSVEYRGLPYEQYF. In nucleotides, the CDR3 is TGCAGCGTTGAGTACAGGGGGCTTCCCTACGAGCAGTACTTC.

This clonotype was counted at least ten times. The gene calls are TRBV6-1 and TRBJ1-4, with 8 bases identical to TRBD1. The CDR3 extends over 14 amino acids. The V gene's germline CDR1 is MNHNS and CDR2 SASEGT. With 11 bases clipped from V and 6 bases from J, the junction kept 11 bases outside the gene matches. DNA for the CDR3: TGTGCCTCCCATGTGAGGACAGGGTATGAAAAACTGTTTTTT. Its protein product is CASHVRTGYEKLFF.